The text below deals with one TCR beta chain. The germline V gene encodes CDR1 MNHEY and CDR2 SVGEGT. V was clipped by 0 bases and J by 9 bases; unmatched bases: 3. The CDR3 is made up of 15 amino acids. The sample belongs to a study of blood T cell repertoires in COVID-19. Study-level information: There were acute and convalescent COVID-19 samples, and they came from the United States, Italy and Spain. Nucleic acid was either cDNA or gDNA, and it came from T cells, B-cell-depleted T cells, or PBMCs.

The authors' processing: It was from reference gene primer amplification that nucleated cell counts were estimated. Data came from immunoSEQ multiplex PCR; TCRdb stores just in-frame clones and leaves some out. V and J calls and clone size are as listed in that table; D and trimming were resolved from the DNA. The repertoire holds some 320,000 clones, with more than 70% as singletons. J is TRBJ2-1 and V is TRBV6-2 or TRBV6-3, with TRBD2 matching over 12 bases. This clonotype was sampled from a woman aged 50 to 60 who had recovered from COVID-19. The sample was peripheral blood. The DNA of the CDR3 is TGTGCCAGCAGTTACTCGATACTAGCGGGAGGTGAGCAGTTCTTC. The encoded protein is CASSYSILAGGEQFF.